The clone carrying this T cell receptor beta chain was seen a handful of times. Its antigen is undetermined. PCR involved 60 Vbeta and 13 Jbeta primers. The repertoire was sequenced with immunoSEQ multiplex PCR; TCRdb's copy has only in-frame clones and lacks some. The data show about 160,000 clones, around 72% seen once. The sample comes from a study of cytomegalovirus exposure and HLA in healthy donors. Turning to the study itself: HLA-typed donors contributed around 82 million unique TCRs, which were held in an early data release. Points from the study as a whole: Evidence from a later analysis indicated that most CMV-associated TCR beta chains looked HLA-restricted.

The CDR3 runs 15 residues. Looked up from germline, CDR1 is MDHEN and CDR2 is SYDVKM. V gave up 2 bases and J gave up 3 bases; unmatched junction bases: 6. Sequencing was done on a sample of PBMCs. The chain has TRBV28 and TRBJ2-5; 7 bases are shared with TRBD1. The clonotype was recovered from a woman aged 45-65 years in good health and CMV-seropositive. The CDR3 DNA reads TGTGCCAGCAGTTTACTCCGGGACAGTGAAGAGACCCAGTACTTC. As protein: CASSLLRDSEETQYF.